Sequencing of this T cell receptor (beta chain) was carried out in a study of blood T cell repertoires in COVID-19. Under the authors' procedure: Researchers report that nucleated cell counts were estimated from reference gene primer amplification. The repertoire was sequenced with immunoSEQ multiplex PCR; TCRdb's copy has only in-frame clones and lacks some. The V and J calls and clone size are taken from that table; D and trimming were inferred from the DNA. This table has 90,000 to 100,000 clones, around 85% appearing once. The specimen sequenced was peripheral blood. This receptor was taken from a woman aged 55-70 years with COVID-19, enrolled during active disease.

In DNA form, the CDR3 reads TGTGCCAGTAGTCCCCGTGTGGGGGCCCCAGATACGCAGTATTTT. As protein: CASSPRVGAPDTQYF. V usage is TRBV19 and J usage is TRBJ2-3, with D possibly TRBD1 on 6 matching bases. This CDR3 spans 15 amino acids. Between the trimmed V and J ends, which lost 5 bases and 4 bases, there was a span of 16 bases. Germline CDR1 and CDR2: LNHDA and SQIVND (reference sequence).